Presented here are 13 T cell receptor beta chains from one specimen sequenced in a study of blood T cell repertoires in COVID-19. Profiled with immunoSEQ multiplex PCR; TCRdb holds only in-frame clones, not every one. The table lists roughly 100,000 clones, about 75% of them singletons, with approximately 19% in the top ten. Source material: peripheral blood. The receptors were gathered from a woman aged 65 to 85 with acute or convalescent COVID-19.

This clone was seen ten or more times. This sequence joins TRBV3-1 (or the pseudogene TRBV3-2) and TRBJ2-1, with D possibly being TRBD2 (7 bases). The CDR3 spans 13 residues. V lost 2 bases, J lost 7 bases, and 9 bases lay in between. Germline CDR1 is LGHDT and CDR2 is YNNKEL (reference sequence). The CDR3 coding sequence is TGTGCCAGCAGCCAAAGGGGGGGGAATGAGCAGTTCTTC. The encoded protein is CASSQRGGNEQFF.

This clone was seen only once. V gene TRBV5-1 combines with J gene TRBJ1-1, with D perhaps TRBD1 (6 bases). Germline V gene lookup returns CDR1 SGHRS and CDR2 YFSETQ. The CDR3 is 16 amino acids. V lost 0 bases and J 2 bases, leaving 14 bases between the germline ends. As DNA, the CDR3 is TGCGCCAGCAGCTTGGGGGGGACACTTGCTAACACTGAAGCTTTCTTT. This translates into CASSLGGTLANTEAFF.

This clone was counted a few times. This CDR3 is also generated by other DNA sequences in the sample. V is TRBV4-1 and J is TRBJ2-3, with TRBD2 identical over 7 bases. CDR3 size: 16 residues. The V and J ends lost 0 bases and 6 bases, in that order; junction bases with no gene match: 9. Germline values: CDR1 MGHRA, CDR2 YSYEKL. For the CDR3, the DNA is TGCGCCAGCAGCCAAGATCCTGGACTAGAAACGGATACGCAGTATTTT. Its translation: CASSQDPGLETDTQYF.

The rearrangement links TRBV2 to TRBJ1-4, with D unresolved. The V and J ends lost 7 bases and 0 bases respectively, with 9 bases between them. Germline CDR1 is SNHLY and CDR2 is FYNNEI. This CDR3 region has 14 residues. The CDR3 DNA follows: TGTGCCAGCACCGCGTTTGCAACTAATGAAAAACTGTTTTTT. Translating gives CASTAFATNEKLFF.

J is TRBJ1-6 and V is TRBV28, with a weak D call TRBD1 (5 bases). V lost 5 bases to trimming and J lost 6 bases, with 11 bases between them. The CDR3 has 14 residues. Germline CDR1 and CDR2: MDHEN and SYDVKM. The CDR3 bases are TGTGCCAGCAGTATTCTGCAGGGTAATTCACCCCTCCACTTT. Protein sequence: CASSILQGNSPLHF.

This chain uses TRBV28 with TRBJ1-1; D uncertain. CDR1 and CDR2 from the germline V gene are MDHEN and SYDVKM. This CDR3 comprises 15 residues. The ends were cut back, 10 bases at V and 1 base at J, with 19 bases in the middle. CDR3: CAMTSSGSKNTEAFF. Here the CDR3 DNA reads TGTGCCATGACTTCATCGGGGTCCAAGAACACTGAAGCTTTCTTT.

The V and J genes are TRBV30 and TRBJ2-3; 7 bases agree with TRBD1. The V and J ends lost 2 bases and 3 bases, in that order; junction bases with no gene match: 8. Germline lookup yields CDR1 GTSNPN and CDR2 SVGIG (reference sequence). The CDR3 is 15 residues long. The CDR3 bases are TGTGCCTGGAGTAGTGGAGCAGGGGGAACAGATACGCAGTATTTT. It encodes CAWSSGAGGTDTQYF.

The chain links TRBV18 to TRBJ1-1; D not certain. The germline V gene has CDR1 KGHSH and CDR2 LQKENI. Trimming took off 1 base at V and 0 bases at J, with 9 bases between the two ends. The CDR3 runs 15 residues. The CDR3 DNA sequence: TGTGCCAGCTCACCACTCTCCCTCGTGAACACTGAAGCTTTCTTT. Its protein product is CASSPLSLVNTEAFF. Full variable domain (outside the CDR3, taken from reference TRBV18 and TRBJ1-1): NAGVMQNPRHLVRRRGQEARLRCSPMKGHSHVYWYRQLPEEGLKFMVYLQKENIIDESGMPKERFSAEFPKEGPSILRIQQVVRGDSAAYFCASSPLSLVNTEAFFGQGTRLTVV.

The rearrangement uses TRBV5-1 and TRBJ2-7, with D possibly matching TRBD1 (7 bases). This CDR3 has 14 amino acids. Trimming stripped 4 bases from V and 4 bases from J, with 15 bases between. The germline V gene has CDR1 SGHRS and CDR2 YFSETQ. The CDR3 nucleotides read TGCGCCAGCAGCCCGGCGGGACAGCTATACGAGCAGTACTTC. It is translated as CASSPAGQLYEQYF.

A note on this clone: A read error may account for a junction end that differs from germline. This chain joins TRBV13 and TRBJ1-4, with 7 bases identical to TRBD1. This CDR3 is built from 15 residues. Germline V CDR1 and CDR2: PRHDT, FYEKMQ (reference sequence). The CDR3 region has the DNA TGTGCCAGCAGCTTAGGACAGGGGCCTACCGAGCCTCACAATTTT. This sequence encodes CASSLGQGPTEPHNF.

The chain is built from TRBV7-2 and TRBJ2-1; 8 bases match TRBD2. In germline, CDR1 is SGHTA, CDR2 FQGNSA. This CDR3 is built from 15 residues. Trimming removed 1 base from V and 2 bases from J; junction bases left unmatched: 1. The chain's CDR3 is CASSLVRGAYNEQFF. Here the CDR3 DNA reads TGTGCCAGCAGCTTAGTGCGGGGGGCCTACAATGAGCAGTTCTTC. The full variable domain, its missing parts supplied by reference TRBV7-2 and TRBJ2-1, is GAGVSQSPSNKVTEKGKDVELRCDPISGHTALYWYRQSLGQGLEFLIYFQGNSAPDKSGLPSDRFSAERTGGSVSTLTIQRTQQEDSAVYLCASSLVRGAYNEQFFGPGTRLTVL.

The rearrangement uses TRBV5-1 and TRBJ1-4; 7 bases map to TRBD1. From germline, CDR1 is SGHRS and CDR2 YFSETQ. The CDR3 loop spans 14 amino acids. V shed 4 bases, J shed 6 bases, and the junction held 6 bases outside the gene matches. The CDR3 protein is CASSRTGPDEKLFF. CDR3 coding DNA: TGCGCCAGCAGCCGGACAGGCCCGGATGAAAAACTGTTTTTT.

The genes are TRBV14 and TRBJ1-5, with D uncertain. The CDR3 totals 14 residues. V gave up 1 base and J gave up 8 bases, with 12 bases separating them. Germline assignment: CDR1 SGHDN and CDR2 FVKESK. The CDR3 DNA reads TGTGCCAGCAGCCAAGGGCCGGGCGGGGAGCCCCAGCATTTT. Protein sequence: CASSQGPGGEPQHF.